These 30 T cell receptor beta chains were sequenced from one sample in a study of radiation and T cells in renal cell carcinoma. The time point here: blood 4 weeks post-SBRT, at nephrectomy. Specified treatment: 15 Gy SBRT to primary tumor, nephrectomy 4 weeks later. Method: immunoSEQ multiplex PCR; TCRdb's copy keeps in-frame clones and lacks some. The table lists 97,000 or so clones, around 80% of them singletons. Source: blood, taken from a patient whose treatment included radiotherapy and nephrectomy. These receptors originate from a man between 60 and 75 years old with renal cell carcinoma.

The chain combines TRBV4-1 with TRBJ1-4; D unresolved. This CDR3 spans 15 amino acids. Germline loops: CDR1 MGHRA, CDR2 YSYEKL. V gave up 10 bases and J gave up 3 bases, with 18 bases separating them. The CDR3 region is CATRKLAGSNEKLFF. DNA for the CDR3: TGCGCCACCAGGAAGCTGGCAGGATCTAATGAAAAACTGTTTTTT.

V usage is TRBV28 and J usage is TRBJ1-5, with unresolved D. CDR3 length equals 15 residues. Trimming took 4 bases from V and 2 from J, leaving 12 bases between them. Germline V lookup: CDR1 MDHEN, CDR2 SYDVKM. CDR3 residues: CASSSIGRGNQPQHF. The CDR3 nucleotides read TGTGCCAGCAGTTCGATTGGGAGGGGCAATCAGCCCCAGCATTTT.

The chain has TRBV7-8 and TRBJ2-7, with D unresolved. The CDR3 runs 13 residues. Germline V gene sequence: CDR1 SGHVS, CDR2 FQNEAQ. Trimming cost V 1 base and J 10 bases, with 14 bases left between them. The CDR3 loop reads CASSLETQVGQYF. Here the CDR3 DNA reads TGTGCCAGCAGCTTAGAGACGCAGGTCGGTCAGTACTTC.

V is TRBV27 and J is TRBJ2-7; TRBD1 aligns across 8 bases. With V trimmed by 4 bases and J by 4 bases, 18 bases remained unmatched. The V gene's germline CDR1 is MNHEY and CDR2 SMNVEV (reference sequence). This CDR3 contains 18 residues. CDR3 in amino acids: CASSSGTGTPTSRYEQYF. The CDR3 nucleotides are TGTGCCAGCAGTTCCGGGACAGGAACTCCTACGAGCAGATACGAGCAGTACTTC.

The chain combines TRBV5-4 with TRBJ1-1; 10 positions match TRBD1. V shed 0 bases, J shed 1 base, and the junction held 3 bases outside the gene matches. From germline, CDR1 is SGHNT and CDR2 YYREEE (reference sequence). The CDR3 consists of 16 residues. The CDR3 DNA reads TGTGCCAGCAGCTTGGCTAGGGACAGGGGGAACACTGAAGCTTTCTTT. Translating it yields CASSLARDRGNTEAFF.

V usage is TRBV2 and J usage is TRBJ2-3, with 8 bases matching TRBD2. The germline CDR1 and CDR2 sequences are SNHLY and FYNNEI. The CDR3 is 15 residues long. With V trimmed by 7 bases and J by 2 bases, 8 bases remained unmatched. CDR3 in amino acids: CASNLRGGITDTQYF. As DNA, the CDR3 is TGTGCCAGCAACCTTCGGGGGGGAATCACAGATACGCAGTATTTT.

This clone was recorded a few times. The chain links TRBV19 to TRBJ2-3; D is uncertain. Germline values: CDR1 LNHDA, CDR2 SQIVND (reference sequence). This CDR3 is built from 14 residues. V gave up 5 bases and J gave up 6 bases, with 15 bases separating them. The chain's CDR3 is CASSQGFSRDTQYF. Here the CDR3 DNA reads TGTGCCAGTAGTCAAGGATTCTCCCGGGATACGCAGTATTTT.

Here the CDR3 DNA reads TGTGCCAGCAGCCCCCCCCTGAGCTCCTACGAGCAGTACTTC. This codes for CASSPPLSSYEQYF. This chain links TRBV6-5 with TRBJ2-7; D ambiguous. The V end was cut by 6 bases, the J end by 0 bases, with 12 bases between. CDR1 MNHEY and CDR2 SVGAGI come from the germline V gene. This CDR3 has 14 amino acids.

This clone is a singleton in its sample. The rearrangement uses TRBV5-1 and TRBJ2-5; D gene unclear. In germline, CDR1 is SGHRS, CDR2 YFSETQ. This CDR3 has 12 residues. V was shortened by 5 bases and J by 5 bases, with 10 bases between the two germline ends. The CDR3 sequence is CASRQEGETQYF. For the CDR3, the DNA is TGCGCCAGCAGGCAGGAAGGCGAGACCCAGTACTTC. Combining the CDR3 with reference TRBV5-1 and TRBJ2-5 gives the whole variable domain KAGVTQTPRYLIKTRGQQVTLSCSPISGHRSVSWYQQTPGQGLQFLFEYFSETQRNKGNFPGRFSGRQFSNSRSEMNVSTLELGDSALYLCASRQEGETQYFGPGTRLLVL.

This chain uses TRBV5-5 with TRBJ2-1, with D perhaps TRBD1 (5 bases). The CDR3 spans 14 residues. V was trimmed by 2 bases and J by 4 bases, leaving 10 bases between them. Germline V gene lookup returns CDR1 SGHKS and CDR2 YYEKEE (reference sequence). The CDR3 spells CASSFAGKYNEQFF. Here the CDR3 DNA reads TGTGCCAGCAGCTTTGCAGGGAAGTACAATGAGCAGTTCTTC. Full variable domain (missing parts from reference TRBV5-5 and TRBJ2-1): DAGVTQSPTHLIKTRGQQVTLRCSPISGHKSVSWYQQVLGQGPQFIFQYYEKEERGRGNFPDRFSARQFPNYSSELNVNALLLGDSALYLCASSFAGKYNEQFFGPGTRLTVL.

The CDR3 loop is CASSLGTEAFF. The CDR3 DNA reads as TGCGCCAGCAGCTTGGGCACTGAAGCTTTCTTT. This chain connects TRBV5-1 to TRBJ1-1; D is undetermined. Germline V gene data show CDR1 as SGHRS and CDR2 as YFSETQ. Trimming cost V 0 bases and J 4 bases, with 1 base left between them. This CDR3 has 11 amino acids.

In its sample, this clone was seen a few times. This rearrangement joins TRBV9 to TRBJ2-2; 8 bases are shared with TRBD2. Germline V gene lookup returns CDR1 SGDLS and CDR2 YYNGEE. The CDR3 is made up of 15 amino acids. With V trimmed by 0 bases and J by 5 bases, 3 bases remained unmatched. The CDR3: CASSVVGLETGELFF. The CDR3 DNA is TGTGCCAGCAGCGTAGTGGGACTAGAAACCGGGGAGCTGTTTTTT. Based on the CDR3 plus reference TRBV9 and TRBJ2-2, the full variable domain is DSGVTQTPKHLITATGQRVTLRCSPRSGDLSVYWYQQSLDQGLQFLIQYYNGEERAKGNILERFSAQQFPDLHSELNLSSLELGDSALYFCASSVVGLETGELFFGEGSRLTVL.

This chain uses TRBV5-4 with TRBJ2-1, with 12 bases that match TRBD2. The CDR3 runs 17 residues. Trimming cost V 3 bases and J 4 bases; bases outside gene matches: 8. Per germline, CDR1 SGHNT and CDR2 YYREEE (reference sequence). CDR3 sequence (DNA): TGTGCCAGCAGCTCCGCCGGGACTAGCGGGCTTTACAATGAGCAGTTCTTC. Translated, it gives CASSSAGTSGLYNEQFF.

This clone was observed a single time. This chain uses TRBV5-6 with TRBJ2-2; 12 bases are shared with TRBD1. The CDR3 length is 16 residues. Germline CDR1 SGHDT, CDR2 YYEEEE. The junction had 5 bases not matched to a gene; V was cut back by 1 base and J by 7 bases. CDR3 sequence (DNA): TGTGCCAGCAGCTTGCCGGGACAGGGGGCCGGCGGGGAGCTGTTTTTT. Translation gives CASSLPGQGAGGELFF.

V and J are TRBV27 and TRBJ2-2, with D unresolved. The germline V gene encodes CDR1 MNHEY and CDR2 SMNVEV (reference sequence). The CDR3 has 16 residues. V lost 7 bases and J lost 0, with 15 bases in between. CDR3 coding DNA: TGTGCCAGCACATTGCTTGAGGCCTCGAACACCGGGGAGCTGTTTTTT. Protein sequence: CASTLLEASNTGELFF.

As DNA, the CDR3 is TGTGCCAGCAGCCCTCGCGATAGGGAAGCTAATGAAAAACTGTTTTTT. Encoded protein: CASSPRDREANEKLFF. The chain combines TRBV9 with TRBJ1-4, with D unresolved. The CDR3 is made up of 16 amino acids. Trimming stripped 4 bases from V and 3 bases from J, with 16 bases between. Germline assignment: CDR1 SGDLS and CDR2 YYNGEE.

This chain joins TRBV30 and TRBJ2-7; D ambiguous. Germline CDR1 GTSNPN, CDR2 SVGIG (reference sequence). Trimming removed 2 bases from V and 5 bases from J, with 10 bases in between. This CDR3 comprises 12 residues. The CDR3: CAWSTTGHEQYF. CDR3 nucleotide sequence: TGTGCCTGGAGTACAACCGGCCACGAGCAGTACTTC.

The chain couples TRBV14 to TRBJ2-1; no clear D gene. CDR1 is SGHDN and CDR2 is FVKESK in the germline V gene. The CDR3 totals 14 residues. V lost 3 bases, J lost 4 bases, and 10 bases lay in between. The CDR3 bases are TGTGCCAGCAGCCAGAGGAAGTTTTACAATGAGCAGTTCTTC. This encodes CASSQRKFYNEQFF.

V gene TRBV9 combines with J gene TRBJ2-2; a weak D match, TRBD1 (6 bases). Germline V CDR1 and CDR2: SGDLS, YYNGEE. The CDR3 sequence is 15 residues long. With 0 bases removed from V and 6 bases from J, the gap between germline ends came to 12 bases. Here the CDR3 reads CASSVGGGVAGELFF. DNA for the CDR3: TGTGCCAGCAGCGTAGGAGGGGGAGTGGCCGGGGAGCTGTTTTTT.

The chain employs TRBV7-9 and TRBJ2-5, with a possible D match to TRBD2 (6 bases). Germline V gene sequence: CDR1 SEHNR, CDR2 FQNEAQ (reference sequence). The CDR3 is made up of 15 amino acids. Trimming cost V 7 bases and J 1 base, with 16 bases left between them. The CDR3 region is CASTPPGTPQETQYF. The CDR3 bases are TGTGCCAGCACCCCTCCAGGGACTCCCCAAGAGACCCAGTACTTC.

Only one count was recorded for this clone. This sequence joins TRBV12-5 and TRBJ2-2; 7 nucleotides match TRBD1. This CDR3 has 14 residues. J gave up 4 bases and V 7 bases, and 6 bases lay outside the gene matches. Looked up from germline, CDR1 is LGHNT and CDR2 is FRNRAP. The CDR3 DNA reads TGTGCTAGTGCCCGGACAGGCATCACCGGGGAGCTGTTTTTT. This codes for CASARTGITGELFF.

This chain connects TRBV28 to TRBJ1-4; D not resolved. The CDR3 is 14 amino acids. Per germline, CDR1 MDHEN and CDR2 SYDVKM. V was trimmed by 6 bases and J by 8 bases, leaving 16 bases between them. The chain's CDR3 is CASSPMPFREKLFF. CDR3 DNA sequence: TGTGCCAGCAGCCCGATGCCTTTTCGAGAAAAACTGTTTTTT.

The chain joins TRBV5-1 to TRBJ2-3, with D possibly matching TRBD1 (5 bases). Germline assignment: CDR1 SGHRS and CDR2 YFSETQ. This CDR3 contains 15 residues. The V gene lost 0 bases and the J gene lost 1 base, with 9 bases spanning the gap. This CDR3 reads CASSLGATGTDTQYF. In DNA, the CDR3 is TGCGCCAGCAGCTTGGGTGCGACAGGCACAGATACGCAGTATTTT.

This clone was picked up one time. J is TRBJ2-3 and V is TRBV10-3; 9 bases map to TRBD2. CDR1 and CDR2 from the germline V gene are ENHRY and SYGVKD. The CDR3 sequence is 17 residues long. V trimming: 0 bases; J trimming: 4 bases; junction bases outside the gene matches: 8. CDR3 nucleotide sequence: TGTGCCATCAGTGAGTCAATGTCTAGCGGGACTCCAGATACGCAGTATTTT. It is translated as CAISESMSSGTPDTQYF.

This chain uses TRBV6-6 with TRBJ2-7, with a weak D call TRBD1 (6 bases). The CDR3 has 11 amino acids. In germline, CDR1 is MNHNY, CDR2 SVGAGI (reference sequence). V shed 10 bases and J shed 2 bases, with 9 bases lying between them. Here the CDR3 reads CATRGTYEQYF. The CDR3 DNA follows: TGTGCCACAAGGGGGACCTACGAGCAGTACTTC.

The chain recombines TRBV18 with TRBJ2-7, with D unresolved. Germline loops: CDR1 KGHSH, CDR2 LQKENI. Trimming stripped 0 bases from V and 7 bases from J, with 7 bases between. The CDR3 is 12 amino acids. CDR3 region: CASSPPGKEQYF. Here the CDR3 DNA reads TGTGCCAGCTCACCACCGGGAAAGGAGCAGTACTTC.

The genes are TRBV19 and TRBJ2-2; D gene unclear. Trimming removed 8 bases at V and 4 bases at J, with 14 bases between. The germline CDR1 and CDR2 sequences are LNHDA and SQIVND (reference sequence). This CDR3 is built from 14 residues. The CDR3 region has the DNA TGTGCCAGTTCCGTGGGGTCCCTCACCGGGGAGCTGTTTTTT. Translating it yields CASSVGSLTGELFF.

V is TRBV19 and J is TRBJ2-7, with 9 bases matching TRBD2. Germline CDR1 and CDR2: LNHDA and SQIVND (reference sequence). With 1 base clipped from V and 3 bases from J, the junction kept 7 bases outside the gene matches. This CDR3 has 16 amino acids. The CDR3 reads CASSIAPSGILYEQYF. CDR3 bases: TGTGCCAGTAGTATAGCCCCTAGCGGGATTCTCTACGAGCAGTACTTC.

This chain connects TRBV6-6 to TRBJ1-1, with D unclear. CDR1 is MNHNY, CDR2 SVGAGI, per germline (reference sequence). Trimming took 2 bases from V and 0 from J, leaving 4 bases between them. This CDR3 region has 13 residues. The CDR3 spells CASSYALNTEAFF. The DNA for the CDR3 is TGTGCCAGCAGTTACGCCTTGAACACTGAAGCTTTCTTT.

This chain joins TRBV10-2 and TRBJ2-3; a weak D match, TRBD2 (6 bases). The CDR3 length is 15 residues. Trimming stripped 2 bases from V and 0 bases from J, with 9 bases between. Germline V CDR1 and CDR2: WSHSY, SAAADI. CDR3 amino acids: CASSEIGGSTDTQYF. The CDR3 nucleotides read TGCGCCAGCAGTGAGATAGGAGGGAGCACAGATACGCAGTATTTT.